This entry lists 10 T cell receptor beta chains sequenced from one sample in a study of blood T cells in healthy people across ages (dated by TCRdb to the mid-2010s). The library was prepared using 5' RACE. Sequencing used an Illumina HiSeq 2500. A second roughly 7 to 11 cycle PCR used a sample-barcoded 5' primer and a J-beta primer mix. TCRdb's own reprocessing of the public reads used fastp at Q25 and MiXCR and kept productive beta chains. Rows matching on CDR3 protein sequence are summarized as one entry with the most common DNA and genes. This sample comprises roughly 1,300,000 distinct CDR3 sequences, approximately 59% of them detected only once. The ten largest clones add up to roughly 6.3% of the sample. Sequencing input: blood. These receptors came from a young man in good health.

V usage is TRBV7-2 and J usage is TRBJ2-1; 10 bases are shared with TRBD2. V shed 1 base and J 2 bases; nucleotides not matched to a gene: 2. In germline, CDR1 is SGHTA, CDR2 FQGNSA. The CDR3 sequence is 16 residues long. The chain's CDR3 is CASSLVAGGTYNEQFF. The CDR3 DNA is TGTGCCAGCAGCTTAGTAGCGGGAGGTACCTACAATGAGCAGTTCTTC.

This clonotype was observed a few times. The V call is TRBV15, the J call TRBJ2-2; no firm D call. CDR1 and CDR2 (germline): LNHNV, YYDKDF (reference sequence). This CDR3 has 13 amino acids. The V gene lost 0 bases and the J gene lost 4 bases, with 3 bases spanning the gap. The CDR3 region has the DNA TGTGCCACCAGCAGAGATATCACCGGGGAGCTGTTTTTT. Encoded protein: CATSRDITGELFF.

V usage is TRBV5-1 and J usage is TRBJ2-7, with TRBD2 identical over 7 bases. CDR1 is SGHRS and CDR2 is YFSETQ in the germline V gene. Trimming cost V 5 bases and J 4 bases; bases outside gene matches: 9. The CDR3 is 14 amino acids. The CDR3 sequence: CASSFRRGGYEQYF. The DNA for the CDR3 is TGCGCCAGCAGTTTTCGGCGGGGAGGGTACGAGCAGTACTTC.

The chain employs TRBV20-1 and TRBJ2-1; D is undetermined. The V gene's germline CDR1 is DFQATT and CDR2 SNEGSKA (reference sequence). Trimming took 3 bases from V and 0 from J, leaving 9 bases between them. The CDR3 spans 14 residues. The CDR3: CSASKGLSYNEQFF. CDR3 DNA: TGCAGTGCTAGCAAAGGGCTCTCCTACAATGAGCAGTTCTTC.

This chain links TRBV28 with TRBJ2-1; 10 bases match TRBD2. The CDR3 loop spans 16 amino acids. V lost 5 bases to trimming and J lost 8 bases; unmatched junction nucleotides: 12. Germline-derived CDR1 and CDR2 are MDHEN and SYDVKM. CDR3 DNA sequence: TGTGCCAGCAGTCCTCCGGGACTAGCGTTTAGGGATGAGCAGTTCTTC. It codes for CASSPPGLAFRDEQFF.

V usage is TRBV6-2 or TRBV6-3 and J usage is TRBJ1-1; TRBD1 might be the D (6 bases). The CDR3 contains 13 residues. Germline V gives CDR1 MNHEY, CDR2 SVGEGT. With 8 bases removed from V and 4 bases from J, the gap between germline ends came to 14 bases. CDR3 in DNA: TGTGCCAGCTCCACCGGGACATCCACTGAAGCTTTCTTT. This gives the protein CASSTGTSTEAFF.

This clonotype was observed a few times. CDR3 DNA: TGTGCCCCGATATCATTGGGTGGCGGGCGCGACTCTGGGGCCAACGTCCTGACTTTC. The encoded protein is CAPISLGGGRDSGANVLTF. The chain joins TRBV24-1 to TRBJ2-6, with a possible D match to TRBD2 (5 bases). The ends were cut back, 12 bases at V and 0 bases at J, with 26 bases in the middle. Germline values: CDR1 KGHDR, CDR2 SFDVKD. There are 19 residues in the CDR3.

The chain links TRBV20-1 to TRBJ1-5; no definite D call. This CDR3 comprises 12 residues. Between the trimmed V and J ends, which lost 3 bases and 4 bases, there was a span of 7 bases. Germline V gene sequence: CDR1 DFQATT, CDR2 SNEGSKA (reference sequence). In nucleotides, the CDR3 is TGCAGTGCTAGGTTCGGTAATCAGCCCCAGCATTTT. Its translation: CSARFGNQPQHF.

There are a few counts of this clonotype. This sequence joins TRBV7-2 and TRBJ2-7; D remains ambiguous. The DNA end lines up better with TRBJ2-5; the J call may be wrong. This CDR3 region has 11 residues. CDR1 SGHTA and CDR2 FQGNSA come from the germline V gene. In DNA form, the CDR3 reads TGTGCCAGCAGCGATGAAGAGACCCAGTACTTC. Translated: CASSDEETQYF.

The chain recombines TRBV20-1 with TRBJ2-7, with D possibly being TRBD2 (5 bases). The CDR3 is made up of 13 amino acids. Trimming removed 6 bases at V and 5 bases at J, with 17 bases between. From germline, CDR1 is DFQATT and CDR2 SNEGSKA (reference sequence). The CDR3 sequence: CSAPVGSSDEQYF. The CDR3 nucleotides are TGCAGTGCCCCGGTAGGGAGTTCGGACGAGCAGTACTTC.